These 3 T cell receptor beta chains originate from one sample sequenced in a study of T cell changes during pregnancy in multiple sclerosis. Libraries were prepared by immunoSEQ multiplex PCR; TCRdb keeps only in-frame clonotypes and omits some of them. The table shows around 56,000 clones, with 75% to 95% occurring only once. Sequences were derived from peripheral blood, sampled in the first trimester of pregnancy. Every receptor here comes from a female donor in good health, enrolled as a control in a pregnancy study.

The chain couples TRBV10-3 to TRBJ2-3; TRBD2 matches 12 bases. V was clipped by 3 bases and J by 3 bases; unmatched bases: 10. The CDR3 totals 18 residues. Germline lookup yields CDR1 ENHRY and CDR2 SYGVKD. The DNA of the CDR3 is TGTGCCATCAGTGACCCCGGACTAGCGGGAATTGCTACAGATACGCAGTATTTT. It is translated as CAISDPGLAGIATDTQYF.

This chain links TRBV27 with TRBJ2-1; 13 bases line up with TRBD2. CDR1 is MNHEY, CDR2 SMNVEV, per germline (reference sequence). The CDR3 covers 16 residues. V was clipped by 2 bases and J by 7 bases; unmatched bases: 5. The CDR3 loop reads CASSLRLAGGKNEQFF. The CDR3 region has the DNA TGTGCCAGCAGTTTAAGACTAGCGGGGGGCAAGAATGAGCAGTTCTTC.

The rearrangement joins TRBV5-6 to TRBJ1-1, with no clear D. Between the trimmed V and J ends, which lost 2 bases and 4 bases, there was a span of 15 bases. The germline gives CDR1 SGHDT, CDR2 YYEEEE. The CDR3 has 15 amino acids. CDR3 loop: CASSFSIRGVTEAFF. CDR3 nucleotide sequence: TGTGCCAGCAGCTTTTCAATACGGGGTGTCACTGAAGCTTTCTTT.